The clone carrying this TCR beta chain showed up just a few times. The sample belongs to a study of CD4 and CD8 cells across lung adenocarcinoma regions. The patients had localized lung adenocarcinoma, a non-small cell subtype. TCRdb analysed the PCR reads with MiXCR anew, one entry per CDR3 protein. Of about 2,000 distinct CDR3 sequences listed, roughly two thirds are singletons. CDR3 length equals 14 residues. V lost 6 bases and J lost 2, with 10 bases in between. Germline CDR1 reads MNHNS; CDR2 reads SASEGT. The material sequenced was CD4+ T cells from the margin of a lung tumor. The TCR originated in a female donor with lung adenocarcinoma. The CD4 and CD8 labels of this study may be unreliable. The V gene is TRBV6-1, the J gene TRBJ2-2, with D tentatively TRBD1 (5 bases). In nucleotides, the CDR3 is TGTGCCAGCAGAAGCGACAGCAACACCGGGGAGCTGTTTTTT. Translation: CASRSDSNTGELFF.